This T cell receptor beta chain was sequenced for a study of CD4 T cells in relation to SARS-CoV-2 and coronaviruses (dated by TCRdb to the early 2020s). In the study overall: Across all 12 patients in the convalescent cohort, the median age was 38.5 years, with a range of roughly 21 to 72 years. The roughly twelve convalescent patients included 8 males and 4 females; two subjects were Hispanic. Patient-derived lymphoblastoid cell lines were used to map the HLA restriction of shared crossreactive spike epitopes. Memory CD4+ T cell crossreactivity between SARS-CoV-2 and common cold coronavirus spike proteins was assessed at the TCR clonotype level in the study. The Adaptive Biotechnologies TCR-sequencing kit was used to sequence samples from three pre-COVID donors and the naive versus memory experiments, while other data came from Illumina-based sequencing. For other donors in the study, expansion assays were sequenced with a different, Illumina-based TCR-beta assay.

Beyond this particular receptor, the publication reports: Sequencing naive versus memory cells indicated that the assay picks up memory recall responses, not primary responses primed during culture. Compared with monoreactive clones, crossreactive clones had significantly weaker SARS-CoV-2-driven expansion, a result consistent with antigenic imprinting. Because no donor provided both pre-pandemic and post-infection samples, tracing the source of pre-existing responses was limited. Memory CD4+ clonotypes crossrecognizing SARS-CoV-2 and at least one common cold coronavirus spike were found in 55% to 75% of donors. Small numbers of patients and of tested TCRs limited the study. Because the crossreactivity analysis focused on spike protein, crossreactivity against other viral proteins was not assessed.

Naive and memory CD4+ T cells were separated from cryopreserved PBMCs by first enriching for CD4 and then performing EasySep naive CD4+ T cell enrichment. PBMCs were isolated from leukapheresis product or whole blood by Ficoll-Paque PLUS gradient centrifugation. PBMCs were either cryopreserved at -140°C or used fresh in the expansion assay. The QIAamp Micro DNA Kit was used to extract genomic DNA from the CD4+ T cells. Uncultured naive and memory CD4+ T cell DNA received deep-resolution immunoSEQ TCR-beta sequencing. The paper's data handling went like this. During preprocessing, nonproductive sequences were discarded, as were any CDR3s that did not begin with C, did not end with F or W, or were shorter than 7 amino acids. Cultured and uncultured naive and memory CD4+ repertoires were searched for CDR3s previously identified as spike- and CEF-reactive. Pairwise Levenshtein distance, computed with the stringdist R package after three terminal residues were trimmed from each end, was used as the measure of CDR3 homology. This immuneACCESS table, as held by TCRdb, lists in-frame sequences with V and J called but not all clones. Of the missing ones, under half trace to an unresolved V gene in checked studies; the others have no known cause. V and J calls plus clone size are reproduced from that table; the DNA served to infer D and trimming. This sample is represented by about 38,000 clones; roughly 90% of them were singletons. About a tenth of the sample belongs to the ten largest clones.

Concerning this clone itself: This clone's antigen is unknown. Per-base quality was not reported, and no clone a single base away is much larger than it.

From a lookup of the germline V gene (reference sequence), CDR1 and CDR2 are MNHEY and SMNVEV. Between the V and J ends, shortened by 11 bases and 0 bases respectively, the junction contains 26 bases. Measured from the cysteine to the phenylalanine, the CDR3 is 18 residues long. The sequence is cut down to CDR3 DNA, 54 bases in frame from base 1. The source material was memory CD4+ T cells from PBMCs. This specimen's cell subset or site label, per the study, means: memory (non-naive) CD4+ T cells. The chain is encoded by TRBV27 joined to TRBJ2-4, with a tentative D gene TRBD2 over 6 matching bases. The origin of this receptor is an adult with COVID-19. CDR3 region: CAGRDSILFGIAKNIQYF. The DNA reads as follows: TGTGCCGGCCGGGACTCCATACTTTTCGGAATAGCCAAAAACATTCAGTACTTC.